This T cell receptor (beta chain) comes out of a study of identical twins. Using its own MiXCR run on the 5' RACE reads, TCRdb lists one record per CDR3 protein. The sample records around 480,000 distinct CDR3 sequences, 13% to 15% being singletons. CDR3 size: 15 residues. Trimming cost V 2 bases and J 9 bases; bases outside gene matches: 7. The germline V gene encodes CDR1 SGHTA and CDR2 FQGNSA. The sample also formed part of further work on yellow fever vaccine responses in identical twins.

The source is a young woman in good health. The specimen was CD4+ T cells sorted from blood. The chain couples TRBV7-2 to TRBJ2-3; 11 bases match TRBD2. CDR3 loop: CASSLTSGSMETQYF. The CDR3 bases are TGTGCCAGCAGCTTAACTAGCGGGAGTATGGAGACGCAGTATTTT.